The TCR beta chain described here comes from a study of blood T cell repertoires in COVID-19. Study as a whole: Specimens from acute and convalescent COVID-19 originated in the United States, Italy and Spain.

This clone was counted only a few times. The V segment lost 4 bases and the J segment 5 bases; nucleotides outside the gene matches: 11. Germline V gives CDR1 MNHEY, CDR2 SVGAGI. The CDR3 totals 16 residues. Per the authors' pipeline: Nucleated cell number was recorded as an estimate derived from reference gene primer amplification. TCRdb's copy holds only in-frame clones and misses some; the assay was immunoSEQ multiplex PCR. V, J and clone size were drawn from that table, and D and trimming were deduced from the DNA. The sample has around 85,000 clones, around 88% seen once. This clonotype originated in a man aged 45-60 years with active COVID-19. The chain links TRBV6-5 to TRBJ1-2; TRBD1 agrees at 9 bases. What was sequenced was peripheral blood. The CDR3 sequence is CASSSTRDRESYGYTF. As DNA, the CDR3 is TGTGCCAGCAGTTCCACCCGGGACAGGGAATCTTATGGCTACACCTTC.